The present T cell receptor beta chain was sequenced within a study of vaccination and CD4 T cells after COVID-19. For the study at large: The convalescents included six males and four females, and among them two were Hispanic while seven were Caucasian. Overlapping spike peptides of SARS-CoV-2, HCoV-NL63, HCoV-OC43 and HCoV-229E stimulated the cells.

The germline V and J ends were trimmed by 0 bases and 6 bases, with 7 bases remaining between them. The CDR3 extends over 12 amino acids. The germline V gene has CDR1 SGHRS and CDR2 YFSETQ. The Oncomine TCR Beta short-read assay sequenced DNA from cultured CD4+ T cells. Each CDR3 protein is one row after TCRdb ran MiXCR on the PCR reads. This table holds around 10,000 distinct CDR3 sequences, about 66% found once. The treatment denotes: roughly 10-day PBMC culture with coronavirus spike peptide pools or control peptides (ViraFEST assay). Worth noting for this clonotype: What it binds is not known.

Sequencing used CD4+ T cells from blood, cultured in vitro. V is TRBV5-1 and J is TRBJ2-7; D unresolved. This TCR came from a human donor who had recovered from COVID-19. This CDR3 is CASSLAGGEQYF. The CDR3 nucleotides read TGCGCCAGCAGCTTGGCGGGTGGCGAGCAGTACTTC.